Listed below are T cell receptor beta chains from one sample, sequenced in a study of blood T cell repertoires in COVID-19. Profiled with immunoSEQ multiplex PCR; TCRdb holds only in-frame clones, not every one. The sample holds about 220,000 clones; over 65% are singletons and the top ten take around 3.4%. The sample consisted of PBMCs or T cells enriched from blood (not recorded which). The source is a woman in her sixties or seventies who had recovered from COVID-19. CDR3s include the opening cysteine and the closing phenylalanine or tryptophan. The D gene is left open where the match is weak. Some rows have no size entry. The others give once, few or many, or a class for an expanded clone.

V gene	J gene	D gene	clone size	CDR3 protein	CDR3 DNA
TRBV7-2	TRBJ2-1	.	.	CASSSEGRADEQFF	TGTGCCAGCAGCTCTGAAGGCAGAGCGGATGAGCAGTTCTTC
TRBV3-1/TRBV3-2	TRBJ2-1	.	.	CASSHRLGVSYNEQFF	TGTGCCAGCAGCCACCGACTGGGAGTTTCCTACAATGAGCAGTTCTTC
TRBV2	TRBJ1-1	.	once	CASSPTERNTEAFF	TGTGCCAGCAGCCCGACAGAGCGAAACACTGAAGCTTTCTTT
TRBV2	TRBJ2-4	.	.	CASSESRGAPLKNIQYF	TGTGCCAGCAGTGAAAGCCGGGGGGCTCCTTTAAAAAACATTCAGTACTTC
TRBV7-9	TRBJ1-6	.	.	CASMGQGSSYNSPLHF	TGTGCCAGCATGGGTCAAGGGAGCTCCTATAATTCACCCCTCCACTTT
TRBV6-4	TRBJ2-2	TRBD1	.	CASKGARTGELFF	TGTGCCAGCAAGGGGGCAAGGACCGGGGAGCTGTTTTTT
TRBV15	TRBJ2-5	.	.	CATSKELLQETQYF	TGTGCCACCAGCAAAGAATTACTACAAGAGACCCAGTACTTC
TRBV19	TRBJ2-2	TRBD1	.	CASSIFPTGMTGELFF	TGTGCCAGTAGTATATTCCCGACAGGGATGACCGGGGAGCTGTTTTTT
TRBV29-1	TRBJ2-1	TRBD1	.	CSVESRDSNNEQFF	TGCAGCGTTGAGTCCCGGGACAGCAACAATGAGCAGTTCTTC
TRBV5-1	TRBJ2-2	TRBD1	.	CASSSAGGTGELFF	TGCGCCAGCAGCAGCGCAGGGGGCACCGGGGAGCTGTTTTTT
TRBV24-1	TRBJ2-1	TRBD1	.	CATSDRDRDEQFF	TGTGCCACCAGTGACCGGGACAGGGATGAGCAGTTCTTC
TRBV10-3	TRBJ1-3	.	.	CAISESSQTHSGNTIYF	TGTGCCATCAGTGAGTCGAGCCAGACACACTCTGGAAACACCATATATTTT
TRBV5-4	TRBJ2-3	.	few	CASSLGGTRDTQYF	TGTGCCAGCAGCTTGGGAGGGACTCGCGATACGCAGTATTTT
TRBV6-5	TRBJ1-5	TRBD1	.	CASRGGRPNQPQHF	TGTGCCAGCAGAGGGGGCAGACCTAATCAGCCCCAGCATTTT
TRBV7-6	TRBJ1-6	.	few	CASSLRISYNSPLHF	TGTGCCAGCAGCTTACGTATCTCCTATAATTCACCCCTCCACTTT